Given below is one TCR beta chain in context. Antigen unknown. The cohort excluded patients with autoimmune disease history or systemic immunosuppression. The repertoire was sequenced with immunoSEQ multiplex PCR; TCRdb's copy has only in-frame clones and lacks some. The data show approximately 72,000 clones, with 65% to 90% seen just once and under 2% held by the top ten. The CDR3 runs to 16 residues. V lost 4 bases to trimming and J lost 4 bases, with 20 bases between them. Germline loops: CDR1 SGHTA, CDR2 FQGNSA. The sample comes from a study of OX40 agonist ivuxolimab in advanced cancers. Points from the study as a whole: Blood T cells, both CD4+ and CD8+, expanded clonally by week 6 at 0.1 to 3.0 mg/kg.

This TCR was recovered from an adult with an advanced solid tumor such as melanoma, head and neck, liver or kidney cancer. This sequence joins TRBV7-2 and TRBJ2-7; possibly TRBD1 or TRBD2 for D (6 bases each). Sequencing was performed on CD4+ or CD8+ T cells sorted from blood, taken in a trial of the OX40 agonist ivuxolimab. The CDR3 coding sequence is TGTGCCAGCAGCTCGCGCCGAGGGGGGAGCTGGTACGAGCAGTACTTC. Translation gives CASSSRRGGSWYEQYF.